One T cell receptor (beta chain) is described in this entry. The data stem from a study of technical replicates of blood from several donors. The CDR3 has 12 residues. The V gene's germline CDR1 is SGHTS and CDR2 YDEGEE. V was trimmed by 1 base and J by 4 bases, leaving 5 bases between them. The protocol was immunoSEQ multiplex PCR, while the TCRdb copy is restricted to in-frame clones and leaves out a portion. The sample gives more than 70,000 clones, 96% of which show up once; around 0.2% is in the top ten. Source material: T cells isolated from PBMCs. The rearrangement joins TRBV5-8 to TRBJ1-2; D call uncertain. This sequence originates from a human donor in good health. The CDR3 region has the DNA TGTGCCAGCAGCTTGAGAGGCTATGGCTACACCTTC. Encoded protein: CASSLRGYGYTF.